Here is one T cell receptor (beta chain) with its context. This sample was included in a study of blood T cell repertoires in COVID-19. Overall study: Both acute and convalescent COVID-19 samples were obtained from the United States, Italy and Spain. T cells, B-cell-depleted T cells, or PBMCs supplied cDNA or gDNA.

Original analysis: How many nucleated cells were present was estimated from reference gene primer amplification. Clones were read by immunoSEQ multiplex PCR, and TCRdb kept only the in-frame ones, dropping some. The DNA gave D and trimming, while V, J and clone size come from that table. The data contain about 230,000 clones, roughly 82% of them seen just once; the ten biggest clones take up about 2%. This CDR3 has 14 amino acids. CDR1 is KGHDR, CDR2 SFDVKD, per germline. V was trimmed by 4 bases and J by 6 bases, leaving 11 bases between them. Sequenced material: peripheral blood. The TCR comes from a man aged 40-55 years who had recovered from COVID-19. V and J are TRBV24-1 and TRBJ2-2, with D perhaps TRBD1 (6 bases). Here the CDR3 DNA reads TGTGCCACCAGTGAGACAGGCAAGTCCGGGGAGCTGTTTTTT. Encoded protein: CATSETGKSGELFF.